The present TCR beta chain was sequenced within a study of regulatory T cells in long-lasting Graves disease. Time point given: persistent/refractory GD, antithyroid drugs over 5 years with positive TRAb. Preparation of the TCR library used RNA extracted from PBMCs. This CDR3 contains 17 residues. Trimming pared 1 base from V and 7 bases from J, leaving 23 bases between. Germline values: CDR1 DFQATT, CDR2 SNEGSKA (reference sequence). Construction of the TCR beta libraries employed iRepertoire HTBI primers in conjunction with Arm-PCR of CDR3 regions. MiXCR was run by TCRdb on the multiplex PCR reads, yielding one entry per CDR3 protein. The data contain roughly 400,000 distinct CDR3 sequences, 20% to 25% of them singletons.

This TCR was sampled from a female donor with Graves disease. The chain couples TRBV20-1 to TRBJ2-1, with D maybe TRBD1 (6 bases). Sequencing was performed on peripheral blood mononuclear cells (PBMCs), taken when the disease was refractory, from a patient treated with antithyroid drugs. CDR3 region: CSARAQDWPPRGNEQFF. CDR3 bases: TGCAGTGCTAGAGCTCAAGACTGGCCTCCGAGGGGGAATGAGCAGTTCTTC.